The TCR beta chain described here comes from a study of blood T cell repertoires in COVID-19 (dated by TCRdb to 2018 to 2021). About the full investigation: Collaborator samples came from the United States, Italy and Spain and covered acute and convalescent phases of COVID-19. The samples were drawn from two sources: the first 160 participants of the ongoing ImmuneRACE study, and approximately 1,300 subjects contributed by 6 global collaborators. Where HLA class I and class II types were available, the types were taken from metadata supplied by the sample provider, not from assay-based typing. The dataset comprised deeply sampled blood TCRbeta repertoires from subjects exposed to, actively infected with, or recovered from COVID-19. A de-identified subject ID, COVID-19 status, age in years and sex were almost always included in the sample metadata. The prospective study material was composed of cDNA or gDNA derived from T cells, B-cell-depleted T cells, or PBMCs. A freely available public database, intended as a resource for researchers studying the immune response to SARS-CoV-2, is where the repertoires were released. The research as a whole found: The amount of clinical and demographic metadata varied by source and participant and was provided uncurated.

Comment on this clone: What antigen it recognizes has not been identified. The input lacks base qualities; no much larger clone sits a single base away.

TCRbeta CDR3 regions were amplified from genomic DNA by means of the immunoSEQ Assay, a bias-controlled multiplex PCR. On the authors' methods: Nucleated cell counts per sample were estimated from amplification of reference gene primers within the assay. To quantify the absolute abundance of each unique TCRbeta CDR3 rearrangement, sequence reads were collapsed and filtered. For each sample, productive Simpson clonality was calculated as the square root of Simpson's diversity index across productive rearrangements. TCRdb limited this immuneACCESS table to in-frame rearrangements with V and J called. A share of clones is missing; checked studies link under half to unresolved V genes, and the rest is unexplained. Clone size and the V and J calls come from that table; the DNA yielded D and trimming. The sample yields fewer than 300,000 clones; around four fifths were counted once. The ten largest account for about 2.5% of the sample.

Trimming at the junction amounts to 5 bases on V and 3 bases on J, and the germline ends lie 11 bases apart. From the germline V gene, CDR1 is SGHTA and CDR2 is FQGNSA. Its CDR3 holds 13 amino acids, cysteine through phenylalanine. The retained sequence is limited to the CDR3, 39 bases, with the frame set at the first base. Each collaborating institution followed its own protocols to collect whole blood in K2EDTA tubes. Collaborator samples were shipped for TCRbeta analysis as frozen whole blood, isolated PBMCs, or DNA extracted from either sample type. The sequence is built from TRBV7-2 and TRBJ2-7, and the D gene may be TRBD1, 6 bases matching. Sequencing was carried out using peripheral blood. This TCR was sampled from a woman in her seventies with active or convalescent COVID-19. The nucleotides are TGTGCCAGCAGCCCGGGACACGGCTACGAGCAGTACTTC. This yields the protein CASSPGHGYEQYF. When the CDR3 is completed using the reference TRBV7-2 and TRBJ2-7 genes on either side, the full variable domain is GAGVSQSPSNKVTEKGKDVELRCDPISGHTALYWYRQSLGQGLEFLIYFQGNSAPDKSGLPSDRFSAERTGGSVSTLTIQRTQQEDSAVYLCASSPGHGYEQYFGPGTRLTVT.